What follows describes a single TCR beta chain. This clonotype was detected a few times. No cognate antigen has been identified for it. It has no much larger one-base neighbor in the sample; base qualities were not kept. This entry comes from a study of human T cells and chemical hapten exposure (dated by TCRdb to the early 2020s). Study-wide context: For sensitization, 2% DPC in acetone was applied to an approximately 2 cm by approximately 2 cm area of upper inner arm skin. Throughout the approximately 24-week study period, patients were also given weekly therapeutic DPC doses on the scalp. Patch tests used Finn chambers with 0.01% DPC on the upper back, scored after 6 days by International Contact Dermatitis Research Group standards. The patient cohort, mostly female, included alopecia areata with under or over 50% scalp involvement, alopecia totalis and alopecia universalis. Libraries were pooled for sequencing, and per-sample TCR yields varied mainly because of small differences in library volumes within the pool. In alopecia patients, the study followed how the peripheral blood TCR repertoire changed in vivo over primary and secondary sensitization to diphenylcyclopropenone (DPC), a hapten. Blood samples were taken from patients before sensitization (week 0) and at 2, 6 and about 24 weeks after DPC sensitization. For TCR sequencing, blood came from about 28 alopecia patients at anywhere from one to four time points (pre-sensitization, 2, 6 and 24 weeks). Study-wide conclusions, independent of this receptor: Patch test score was positively correlated with the number of PT1 expanded TCRs, with significance at thresholds 8, 16 and 32 but not at 4. Compared with pre-sensitization or healthy control sets, expanded TCRs formed significantly more large CDR3 similarity clusters, which is consistent with antigen-driven responses. Repeated subsampling changed both the strength of the expansion versus patch-test correlation and the threshold at which that correlation became significant. DPC sensitization did not change the number of TCRs with a frequency above 1 in 1000, and there was no evidence of changes in global repertoire structure. Alopecia, a presumed autoimmune disease, was present in all patients, so the immune response of the patients might differ from that of healthy individuals.

The germline V gene encodes CDR1 SGHAT and CDR2 FQDESV (reference sequence). Here V drops 3 bases and J drops 7 bases, and the junction holds 9 bases not matched to any gene. Its CDR3 holds 16 amino acids, cysteine through phenylalanine. The sequence is cut down to CDR3 DNA, 48 bases in frame from base 1. Libraries were made using RACE. TCRdb shows the sequencer as NextSeq 500. During library preparation, unique molecular identifiers were attached to individual cDNA molecules so that TCRs could be counted quantitatively and reproducibly. From each blood RNA sample, both TCR alpha and TCR beta chains were sequenced. The original pipeline was this. Samples had a median of roughly 99,000 TCRs, with a range from 23,224 to 690,600. V, J and CDR3 annotation of the TCR reads was carried out using the Decombinator software suite. For PS versus PT1 abundance plots, all samples were subsampled to the same number of TCRs (28,000). TCRs were defined as expanded if absent before sensitization and observed at least eight times at the 2-week time point. TCRdb's own reprocessing of the public reads used fastp at Q25 and MiXCR and kept productive beta chains. Every entry covers one CDR3 protein and lists the most common genes and DNA from its rows. These V and J calls originate from TCRdb's pipeline instead of the authors' own analysis. The sample yields about 98,000 distinct CDR3 sequences; 11% were counted once. Around 3.1% of the sample is held by the ten biggest clonotypes.

In light of the paper, this sample's time point label describes: pre-sensitization, week 0. Explained via the paper, the treatment or condition label denotes: therapeutic diphenylcyclopropenone sensitization with weekly scalp DPC. At each patch-test visit, blood was drawn before the patch test was applied. To be eligible, patients had to be aged 18 to 70, diagnosed with alopecia and judged suitable for DPC therapy, while pregnant patients were excluded. Unfractionated whole blood was collected in Tempus Blood RNA tubes, and total RNA was extracted from that blood. This TCR was sampled from a woman aged 55 to 70 with alopecia areata. Some clones in this sample may be carry-over from other donors' samples. This chain is built from TRBV11-1 and TRBJ2-1, and 10 junctional nucleotides match TRBD1. This specimen consisted of whole blood, obtained in connection with sensitization to the hapten diphenylcyclopropenone (DPC). CDR3 loop: CASSFGTGTGVNEQFF. Here is the DNA: TGTGCCAGCAGCTTTGGAACCGGGACAGGGGTAAATGAGCAGTTCTTC.